This is a list of T cell receptor beta chains from one sample in a study of HIV-infected children after antiretroviral therapy interruption. TCRdb called the 3' RACE reads again in MiXCR, with one record for every CDR3 protein. This sample has about 15,000 distinct CDR3 sequences; less than 3.5% occur once, and the top ten carry around 34%. This material consisted of CD45RO+ CD8+ T cells from PBMCs, pooled from several time points, taken from a donor given antiretroviral therapy, either interrupted or continuous. The receptors here all came from a pool of human donors with HIV. The CDR3 runs from the conserved cysteine through the conserved F or W. The D gene is left open where the match is weak. Only part of the rows carry a size: once, few, many, or a class if the clone is expanded.

D: -; size: many; J: TRBJ2-1; V: TRBV24-1; DNA: TGTGCCACCAGTGATTTGGCAGGGGACCACAATGAGCAGTTCTTC; CDR3: CATSDLAGDHNEQFF
D: -; size: many; J: TRBJ1-5; V: TRBV7-8; DNA: TGTGCCAGCAGCTTCAGACCCTTGGGGCCCCAGCATTTT; CDR3: CASSFRPLGPQHF
D: TRBD1; size: many; J: TRBJ1-5; V: TRBV12-3/TRBV12-4; DNA: TGTGCCAGCAGTTTAGATCCGCGACAGGGTAATAGACAGCCCCAGCATTTT; CDR3: CASSLDPRQGNRQPQHF
D: -; size: many; J: TRBJ2-1; V: TRBV29-1; DNA: TGCAGCGTTGATCTGGCCAGGTCCTCCTACAATGAGCAGTTCTTC; CDR3: CSVDLARSSYNEQFF
D: -; size: -; J: TRBJ2-1; V: TRBV29-1; DNA: TGCAGCGTCAACAGGAGGGCGTTGGAAGTTAATGAGCAGTTCTTC; CDR3: CSVNRRALEVNEQFF
D: -; size: many; J: TRBJ2-3; V: TRBV20-1; DNA: TGCAGTGCTACCCGGACATTTCTTCGCACAGATACGCAGTATTTT; CDR3: CSATRTFLRTDTQYF
D: TRBD2; size: many; J: TRBJ2-7; V: TRBV12-3/TRBV12-4; DNA: TGTGCCAGCAGTTCGCCTAGCGGGGGCTCACCCCCCTACGAGCAGTACTTC; CDR3: CASSSPSGGSPPYEQYF
D: TRBD1; size: many; J: TRBJ1-2; V: TRBV6-6; DNA: TGTGCCGCGGGAGGGACAGTATACGGCTACACCTTC; CDR3: CAAGGTVYGYTF
D: -; size: many; J: TRBJ2-1; V: TRBV2; DNA: TGTGCCAGCCTGATGTGGAGCTCCTACAATGAGCAGTTCTTC; CDR3: CASLMWSSYNEQFF
D: -; size: many; J: TRBJ2-4; V: TRBV2; DNA: TGTGCCAGCAGTGATGACTTAGAAGCGCTAGCAGAAAACATTCAGTACTTC; CDR3: CASSDDLEALAENIQYF
D: -; size: many; J: TRBJ1-1; V: TRBV27; DNA: TGTGCCAGCAGTTTATTTTTCCGGAGGGGAGAGGGTGAGGTGAACACTGAAGCTTTCTTT; CDR3: CASSLFFRRGEGEVNTEAFF
D: -; size: many; J: TRBJ1-2; V: TRBV25-1; DNA: TGTGCCAGCAGTGCCCAGCGGCTCCCGGGGCTCTATGGCTACACCTTC; CDR3: CASSAQRLPGLYGYTF
D: -; size: many; J: TRBJ2-7; V: TRBV10-3; DNA: TGTGCCATCAGCGAGGGGACGGCCGCTACGGAGCAGTACTTC; CDR3: CAISEGTAATEQYF
D: TRBD2; size: many; J: TRBJ2-7; V: TRBV20-1; DNA: TGCAGTGCTAGAGGACAGCGGGGGGACTCCTACGAGCAGTACTTC; CDR3: CSARGQRGDSYEQYF
D: TRBD1; size: many; J: TRBJ2-5; V: TRBV20-1; DNA: TGCAGTGCCCCCCTGGGACAGCAAGAGACCCAGTACTTC; CDR3: CSAPLGQQETQYF
D: -; size: few; J: TRBJ1-5; V: TRBV3-1; DNA: TGTGCCAGCAGCCTCACAGCGGCCAGCAATCAGCCCCAGCATTTT; CDR3: CASSLTAASNQPQHF
D: -; size: many; J: TRBJ2-7; V: TRBV2; DNA: TGTGCCAGCAGTGAAGTCCAGGGCTTTGGCGAGCAGTACTTC; CDR3: CASSEVQGFGEQYF
D: TRBD1; size: many; J: TRBJ2-7; V: TRBV27; DNA: TGTGCCAGCAAACCAGGGGGACGGTACTACGAGCAGTACTTC; CDR3: CASKPGGRYYEQYF
D: -; size: many; J: TRBJ2-3; V: TRBV6-4; DNA: TGTGCCAGCAGCACCGGGACCACTACAGATACGCAGTATTTT; CDR3: CASSTGTTTDTQYF
D: TRBD1; size: many; J: TRBJ1-1; V: TRBV4-2; DNA: TGTGCCAGCAGCCAAGACCTCGGACAGGACGAAGCTTTCTTT; CDR3: CASSQDLGQDEAFF
D: TRBD2; size: medium-sized; J: TRBJ2-7; V: TRBV18; DNA: TGTGCCAGCTCTTTCACCGGGGACTTAGCGGGCGAGCAGTACTTC; CDR3: CASSFTGDLAGEQYF
D: -; size: many; J: TRBJ2-1; V: TRBV5-1; DNA: TGCGCCAGCAGCTCGGATCTCAACAATGAGCAGTTCTTC; CDR3: CASSSDLNNEQFF
D: TRBD1; size: many; J: TRBJ1-5; V: TRBV12-3/TRBV12-4; DNA: TGTGCCAGCAGTTCCCAACGGACAGGGAATCAGCCCCAGCATTTT; CDR3: CASSSQRTGNQPQHF
D: -; size: many; J: TRBJ2-3; V: TRBV12-3/TRBV12-4; DNA: TGTGCCAGCAGTTTAGCGGGGGACTGGGAAGCAGATACGCAGTATTTT; CDR3: CASSLAGDWEADTQYF
D: -; size: many; J: TRBJ2-1; V: TRBV29-1; DNA: TGCAGCCACATCAGGGCGGCACACATCGATGAGCAGTTCTTC; CDR3: CSHIRAAHIDEQFF
D: TRBD2; size: many; J: TRBJ2-7; V: TRBV7-2; DNA: TGTGCCAGCAGCTTAGTAGGTGGGAGGGCCTCCGAGCAGTACTTC; CDR3: CASSLVGGRASEQYF
D: TRBD1; size: many; J: TRBJ2-1; V: TRBV6-2/TRBV6-3; DNA: TGTGCCAGCAGTCACGGGACAGCCCTCTGGGATGAGCAGTTCTTC; CDR3: CASSHGTALWDEQFF
D: -; size: medium-sized; J: TRBJ1-1; V: TRBV14; DNA: TGTGCCAGCAGCCTAGACGGTCTGAACACTGAAGCTTTCTTT; CDR3: CASSLDGLNTEAFF
D: -; size: many; J: TRBJ2-1; V: TRBV6-4; DNA: TGTGCCAGCAGTGACTCGGAGACAGACAATGAGCAGTTCTTC; CDR3: CASSDSETDNEQFF
D: -; size: many; J: TRBJ2-7; V: TRBV5-1; DNA: TGCGCCAGCACGCCCCAACACTCCTACGAGCAGTACTTC; CDR3: CASTPQHSYEQYF
D: -; size: many; J: TRBJ2-2; V: TRBV6-2/TRBV6-3; DNA: TGTGCCAGCAGTTATAGGGTGACCGTCCCGGGCACCGGGGAGCTGTTTTTT; CDR3: CASSYRVTVPGTGELFF
D: -; size: many; J: TRBJ2-1; V: TRBV20-1; DNA: TGCAGTGCTAGACAGGCCGACAATGAGCAGTTCTTC; CDR3: CSARQADNEQFF
D: TRBD2; size: medium-sized; J: TRBJ2-1; V: TRBV6-6; DNA: TGTGCCAGCAGTTACTCCTCCACTAGCGGGAGTTTGAATGAGCAGTTCTTC; CDR3: CASSYSSTSGSLNEQFF
D: -; size: medium-sized; J: TRBJ2-2; V: TRBV12-3/TRBV12-4; DNA: TGTGCCAGCATGTGGGGCGGTACCGGGGAGCTGTTTTTT; CDR3: CASMWGGTGELFF
D: TRBD2; size: -; J: TRBJ2-1; V: TRBV7-9; DNA: TGTGCCAGCAGTCTCCCCCGGACTAGCGTGAACAATGAGCAGTTCTTC; CDR3: CASSLPRTSVNNEQFF
D: -; size: medium-sized; J: TRBJ2-7; V: TRBV7-3; DNA: TGTGCCAGCAGCTACGGGACATCCGAGCAGTACTTC; CDR3: CASSYGTSEQYF
D: -; size: many; J: TRBJ1-3; V: TRBV12-3/TRBV12-4; DNA: TGTGCCAGCAGTCCCCTGGGCGGCACCATATATTTT; CDR3: CASSPLGGTIYF